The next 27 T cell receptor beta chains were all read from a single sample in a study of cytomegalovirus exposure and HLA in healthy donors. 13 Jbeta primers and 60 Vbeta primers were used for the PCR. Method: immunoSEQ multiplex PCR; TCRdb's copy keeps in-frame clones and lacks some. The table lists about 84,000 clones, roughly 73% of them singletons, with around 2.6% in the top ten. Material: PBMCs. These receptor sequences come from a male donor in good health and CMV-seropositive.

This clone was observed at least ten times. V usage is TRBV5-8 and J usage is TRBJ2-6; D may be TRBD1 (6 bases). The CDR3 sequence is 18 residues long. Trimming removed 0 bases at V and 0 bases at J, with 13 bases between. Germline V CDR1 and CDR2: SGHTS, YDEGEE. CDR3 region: CASSLGRTADSGANVLTF. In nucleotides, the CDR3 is TGTGCCAGCAGCTTGGGGCGGACAGCTGACTCTGGGGCCAACGTCCTGACTTTC.

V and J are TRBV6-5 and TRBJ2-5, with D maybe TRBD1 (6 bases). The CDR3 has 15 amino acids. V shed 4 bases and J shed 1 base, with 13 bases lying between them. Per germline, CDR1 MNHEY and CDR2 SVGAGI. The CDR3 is CASSLGRGGQETQYF. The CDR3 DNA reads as TGTGCCAGCAGTTTGGGACGAGGGGGCCAAGAGACCCAGTACTTC.

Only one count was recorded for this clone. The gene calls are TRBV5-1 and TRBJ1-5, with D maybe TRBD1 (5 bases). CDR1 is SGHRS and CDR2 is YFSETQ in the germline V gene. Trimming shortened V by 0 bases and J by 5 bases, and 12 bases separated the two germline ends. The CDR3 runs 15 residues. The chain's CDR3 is CASSLGTKYDQPQHF. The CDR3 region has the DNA TGCGCCAGCAGCTTGGGGACAAAGTATGATCAGCCCCAGCATTTT.

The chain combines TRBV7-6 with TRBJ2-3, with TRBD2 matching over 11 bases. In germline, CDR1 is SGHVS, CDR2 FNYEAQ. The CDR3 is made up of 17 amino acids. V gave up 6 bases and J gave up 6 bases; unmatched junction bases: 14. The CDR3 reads CASSRTTSGAPGDTQYF. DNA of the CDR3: TGTGCCAGCAGTCGAACGACTAGCGGGGCCCCGGGGGATACGCAGTATTTT.

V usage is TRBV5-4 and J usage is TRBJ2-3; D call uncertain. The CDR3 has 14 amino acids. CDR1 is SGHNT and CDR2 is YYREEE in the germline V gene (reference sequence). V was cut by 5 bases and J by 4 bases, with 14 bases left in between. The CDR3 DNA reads TGTGCCAGCAGAAGGCTACCCGCGGCAGATACGCAGTATTTT. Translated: CASRRLPAADTQYF.

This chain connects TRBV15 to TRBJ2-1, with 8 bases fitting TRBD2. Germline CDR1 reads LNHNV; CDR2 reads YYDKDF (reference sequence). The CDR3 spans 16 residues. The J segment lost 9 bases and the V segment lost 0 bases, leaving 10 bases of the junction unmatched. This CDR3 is CATSRDTRSGRAEQFF. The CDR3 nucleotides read TGTGCCACCAGCAGAGATACCCGTTCCGGGAGGGCTGAGCAGTTCTTC.

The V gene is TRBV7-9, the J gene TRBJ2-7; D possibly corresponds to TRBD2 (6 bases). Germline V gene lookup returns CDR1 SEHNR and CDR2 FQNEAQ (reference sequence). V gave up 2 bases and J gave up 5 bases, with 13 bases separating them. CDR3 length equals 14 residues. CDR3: CASSLPGGGDEQYF. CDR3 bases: TGTGCCAGCAGCTTACCTGGGGGAGGCGACGAGCAGTACTTC.

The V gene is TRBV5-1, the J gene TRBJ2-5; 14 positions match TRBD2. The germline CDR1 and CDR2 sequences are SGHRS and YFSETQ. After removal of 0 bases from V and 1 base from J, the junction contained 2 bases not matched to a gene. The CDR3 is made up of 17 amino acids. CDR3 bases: TGCGCCAGCAGCTTGGGGGGGACTAGCGGGAGCCAAGAGACCCAGTACTTC. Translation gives CASSLGGTSGSQETQYF.

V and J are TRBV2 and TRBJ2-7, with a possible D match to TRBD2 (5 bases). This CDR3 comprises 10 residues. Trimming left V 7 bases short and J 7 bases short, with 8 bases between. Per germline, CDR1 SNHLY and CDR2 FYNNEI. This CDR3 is CASKGREQYF. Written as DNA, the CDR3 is TGTGCCAGCAAAGGGAGAGAGCAGTACTTC.

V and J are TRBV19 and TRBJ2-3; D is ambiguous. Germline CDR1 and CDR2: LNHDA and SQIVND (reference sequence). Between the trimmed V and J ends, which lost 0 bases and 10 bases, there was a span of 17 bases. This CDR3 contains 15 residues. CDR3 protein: CASSIDKRAGASQYF. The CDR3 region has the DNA TGTGCCAGTAGTATAGATAAGAGAGCAGGTGCATCGCAGTATTTT.

The CDR3 DNA is TGTGCCAGTAGTATAAGGATTTCGGGACTAGCCACCTACAATGAGCAGTTCTTC. It specifies CASSIRISGLATYNEQFF. The chain joins TRBV19 to TRBJ2-1, with 9 positions matching TRBD2. The CDR3 length is 18 residues. In germline, CDR1 is LNHDA, CDR2 SQIVND (reference sequence). The trim removed 2 bases at V and 2 bases at J, leaving 10 bases unmatched.

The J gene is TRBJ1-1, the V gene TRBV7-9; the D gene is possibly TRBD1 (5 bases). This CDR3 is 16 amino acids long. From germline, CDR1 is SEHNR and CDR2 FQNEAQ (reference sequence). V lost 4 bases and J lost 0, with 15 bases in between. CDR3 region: CASSSNDRPMNTEAFF. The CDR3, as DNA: TGTGCCAGCAGCTCAAACGACAGACCCATGAACACTGAAGCTTTCTTT.

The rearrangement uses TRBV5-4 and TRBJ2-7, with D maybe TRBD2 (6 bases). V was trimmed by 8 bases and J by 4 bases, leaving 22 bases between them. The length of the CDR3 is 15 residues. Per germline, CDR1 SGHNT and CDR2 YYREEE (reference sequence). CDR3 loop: CASTPGGPVIYEQYF. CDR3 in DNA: TGTGCCAGTACCCCCGGGGGTCCGGTGATATACGAGCAGTACTTC.

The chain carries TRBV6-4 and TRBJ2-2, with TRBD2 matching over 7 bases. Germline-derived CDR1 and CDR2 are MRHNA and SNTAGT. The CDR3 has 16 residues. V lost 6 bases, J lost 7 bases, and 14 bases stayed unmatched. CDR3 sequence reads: CASSAQSGIEIGELFF. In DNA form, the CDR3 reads TGTGCCAGCAGCGCACAGAGCGGGATCGAGATCGGGGAGCTGTTTTTT.

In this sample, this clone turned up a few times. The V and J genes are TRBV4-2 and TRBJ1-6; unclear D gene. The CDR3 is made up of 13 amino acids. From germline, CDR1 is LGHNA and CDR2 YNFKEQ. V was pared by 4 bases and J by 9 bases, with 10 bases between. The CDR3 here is CASSLFVSSPLHF. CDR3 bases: TGTGCCAGCAGCCTGTTTGTGAGTTCACCCCTCCACTTT.

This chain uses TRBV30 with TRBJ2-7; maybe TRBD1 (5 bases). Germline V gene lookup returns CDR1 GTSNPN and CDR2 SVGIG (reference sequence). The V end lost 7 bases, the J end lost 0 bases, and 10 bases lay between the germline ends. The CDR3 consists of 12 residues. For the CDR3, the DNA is TGTGCCTTAGGGGCCAACTCCTACGAGCAGTACTTC. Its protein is CALGANSYEQYF.

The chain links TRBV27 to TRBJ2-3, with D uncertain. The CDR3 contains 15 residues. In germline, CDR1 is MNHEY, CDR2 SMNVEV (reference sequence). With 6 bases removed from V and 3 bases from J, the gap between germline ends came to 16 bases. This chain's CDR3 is CASRTLLKLTDTQYF. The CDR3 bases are TGTGCCAGCAGGACTCTTCTAAAGTTGACAGATACGCAGTATTTT.

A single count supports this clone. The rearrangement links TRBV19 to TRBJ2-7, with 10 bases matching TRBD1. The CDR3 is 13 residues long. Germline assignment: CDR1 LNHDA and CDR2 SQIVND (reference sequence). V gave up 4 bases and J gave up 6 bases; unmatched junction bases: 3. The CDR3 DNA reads TGTGCCAGTAGTAGGACAGGGGGGGGCGAGCAGTACTTC. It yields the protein CASSRTGGGEQYF.

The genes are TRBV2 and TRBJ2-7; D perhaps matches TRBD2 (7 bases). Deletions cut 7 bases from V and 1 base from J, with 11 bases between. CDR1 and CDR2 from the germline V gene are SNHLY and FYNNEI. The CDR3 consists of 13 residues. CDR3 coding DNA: TGTGCCAGCAAAAGGGGGGGATCCTACGAGCAGTACTTC. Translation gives CASKRGGSYEQYF.

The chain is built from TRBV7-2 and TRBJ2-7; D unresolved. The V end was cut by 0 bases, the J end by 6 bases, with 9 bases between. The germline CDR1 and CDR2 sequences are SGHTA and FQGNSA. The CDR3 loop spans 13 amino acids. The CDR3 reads CASSLAAQLEQYF. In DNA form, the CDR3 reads TGTGCCAGCAGCTTAGCTGCACAGCTCGAGCAGTACTTC.

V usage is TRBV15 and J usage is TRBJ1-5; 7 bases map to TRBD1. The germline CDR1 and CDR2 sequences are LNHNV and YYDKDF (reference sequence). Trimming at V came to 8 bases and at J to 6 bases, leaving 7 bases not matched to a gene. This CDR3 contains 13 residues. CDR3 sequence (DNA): TGTGCCACCTCCACCGGGACAGTTCAGCCCCAGCATTTT. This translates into CATSTGTVQPQHF.

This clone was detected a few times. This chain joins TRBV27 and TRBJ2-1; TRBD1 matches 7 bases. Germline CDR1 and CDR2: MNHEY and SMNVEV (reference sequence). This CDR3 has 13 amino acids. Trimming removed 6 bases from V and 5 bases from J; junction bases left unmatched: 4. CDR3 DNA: TGTGCCAGCAGGCGCCAGGGGGACAATGAGCAGTTCTTC. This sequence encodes CASRRQGDNEQFF.

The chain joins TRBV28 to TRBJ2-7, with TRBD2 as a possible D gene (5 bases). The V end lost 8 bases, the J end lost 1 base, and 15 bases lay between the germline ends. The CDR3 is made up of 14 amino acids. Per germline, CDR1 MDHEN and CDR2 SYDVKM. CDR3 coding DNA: TGTGCCAGCCGGAGGAACACCCTATCCTACGAGCAGTACTTC. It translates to CASRRNTLSYEQYF.

In DNA form, the CDR3 reads TGTGCCAGTAGTATCCCGGGCTCCTACAATGAGCAGTTCTTC. It codes for CASSIPGSYNEQFF. The chain recombines TRBV19 with TRBJ2-1; no reliable D call. The CDR3 length is 14 residues. The germline gives CDR1 LNHDA, CDR2 SQIVND (reference sequence). Trimming stripped 3 bases from V and 0 bases from J, with 6 bases between. Full variable domain (remainder filled in from reference TRBV19 and TRBJ2-1): DGGITQSPKYLFRKEGQNVTLSCEQNLNHDAMYWYRQDPGQGLRLIYYSQIVNDFQKGDIAEGYSVSREKKESFPLTVTSAQKNPTAFYLCASSIPGSYNEQFFGPGTRLTVL.

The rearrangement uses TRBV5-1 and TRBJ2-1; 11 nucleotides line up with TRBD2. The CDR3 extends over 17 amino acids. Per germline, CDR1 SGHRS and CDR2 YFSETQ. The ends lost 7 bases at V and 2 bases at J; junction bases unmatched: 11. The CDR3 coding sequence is TGCGCCAGCGGAGTGCTAGCGGGAGGTGGAACCTACAATGAGCAGTTCTTC. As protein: CASGVLAGGGTYNEQFF.

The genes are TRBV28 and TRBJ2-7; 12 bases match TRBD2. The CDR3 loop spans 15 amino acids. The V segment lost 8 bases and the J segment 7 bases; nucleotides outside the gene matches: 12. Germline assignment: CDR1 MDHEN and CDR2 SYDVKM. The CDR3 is CASLRLAGAQKEQYF. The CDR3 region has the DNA TGTGCCAGCCTGAGACTAGCGGGAGCCCAAAAGGAGCAGTACTTC.

The CDR3 DNA sequence: TGTGCCAGCAGATCAGACAGGTCGTCCGGAAACACCATATATTTT. This encodes CASRSDRSSGNTIYF. This chain connects TRBV28 to TRBJ1-3, with D perhaps TRBD1 (6 bases). The CDR3 contains 15 residues. V shed 6 bases and J shed 4 bases, with 16 bases lying between them. From germline, CDR1 is MDHEN and CDR2 SYDVKM.